Below, 5 T cell receptor beta chains from the same sample are listed, as sequenced in a study of identical twins. One entry per CDR3 protein, called by TCRdb with MiXCR from the 5' RACE reads. The table has fewer than 900,000 distinct CDR3 sequences, 15% to 20% seen once. These records were also assigned to another study, of T cells expressing NK-cell markers.

Material for sequencing was PBMCs. The source is a woman aged 18-29 years in good health.

The chain links TRBV29-1 to TRBJ2-7; 10 nucleotides line up with TRBD2. The CDR3 runs to 14 residues. Germline V lookup: CDR1 SQVTM, CDR2 ANQGSEA. V trimming: 6 bases; J trimming: 7 bases; junction bases outside the gene matches: 12. The CDR3 bases are TGCAGCGTGATGCTAGCGGGAGATGGGGGGGAGCAGTACTTC. It is translated as CSVMLAGDGGEQYF.

The gene calls are TRBV10-3 and TRBJ2-7; no clear D gene. Germline V gives CDR1 ENHRY, CDR2 SYGVKD. The length of the CDR3 is 12 residues. The V gene lost 11 bases and the J gene lost 2 bases, with 13 bases spanning the gap. The CDR3 DNA reads TGTGCCTCCAAAGGCACAGCCTACGAGCAGTACTTC. It is translated as CASKGTAYEQYF.

The chain has TRBV5-1 and TRBJ2-3; weak D call: TRBD2 (6 bases). CDR1 and CDR2 from the germline V gene are SGHRS and YFSETQ. Trimming took 3 bases from V and 6 from J, leaving 14 bases between them. The CDR3 covers 14 residues. CDR3 amino acids: CASSSGTERDTQYF. For the CDR3, the DNA is TGCGCCAGCAGCTCCGGGACTGAGCGTGATACGCAGTATTTT.

This chain joins TRBV5-1 and TRBJ1-2, with D maybe TRBD1 (6 bases). Germline-derived CDR1 and CDR2 are SGHRS and YFSETQ. This CDR3 has 14 residues. V was trimmed by 2 bases and J by 3 bases, leaving 11 bases between them. CDR3 nucleotides: TGCGCCAGCAGCTTAGCAGGGGAAGACTATGGCTACACCTTC. Its protein product is CASSLAGEDYGYTF.

In its sample, this clonotype was seen a few times. The V gene is TRBV3-1, the J gene TRBJ2-1; a weak D match, TRBD2 (6 bases). V was clipped by 4 bases and J by 8 bases, with 15 bases between them. Germline V gene lookup returns CDR1 LGHDT and CDR2 YNNKEL (reference sequence). The CDR3 extends over 14 amino acids. The CDR3 DNA reads TGTGCCAGCAGCCCCCGGGACTGGCGACATGAGCAGTTCTTC. The encoded protein is CASSPRDWRHEQFF.